This T cell receptor beta chain emerged from a study of cytomegalovirus exposure and HLA in healthy donors. Overall study context: Unique TCR beta sequences numbering approximately 100 million came from 150 million to 200 million T cells in an earlier analysis. Study-level findings and limits: CMV serostatus alone was available as immune exposure information.

Use of 60 Vbeta and 13 Jbeta primers characterized the PCR. TCRdb keeps only in-frame clones here, not all; method: immunoSEQ multiplex PCR. The data hold approximately 100,000 clones, with 60% to 80% observed a single time. Per germline, CDR1 SGHKS and CDR2 YYEKEE (reference sequence). Trimming removed 4 bases from V and 8 bases from J; junction bases left unmatched: 3. This CDR3 is 15 amino acids long. The table lists this clone with a few counts. What it binds is unknown. The specimen was PBMCs. V gene TRBV5-5 combines with J gene TRBJ2-1; 16 bases line up with TRBD2. The sequence was collected from a woman between 18 and 29 years old in good health and CMV-seropositive. This CDR3 reads CASSPGLAGGYEQFF. The CDR3 DNA reads as TGTGCCAGCAGCCCGGGACTAGCGGGAGGGTATGAGCAGTTCTTC.